The 9 T cell receptor beta chains below come from one sample, sequenced in a study of identical twins (dated by TCRdb to about 2016). Libraries were constructed by 5' RACE. Sequenced using an Illumina HiSeq 2000. The public reads were reprocessed in TCRdb via fastp at Q25 and MiXCR, keeping in-frame beta chains. Records with the same CDR3 protein are collapsed into one entry carrying the most frequent genes and DNA. This sample is represented by some 590,000 distinct CDR3 sequences; just under 10% of them were singletons. More than 2.5% of the sample is taken by the ten largest. The sample was also linked to a second study, of yellow fever vaccine responses in identical twins.

The sample taken for sequencing was PBMCs. The receptors stem from a woman aged 18-29 years in good health.

The chain recombines TRBV6-2 or TRBV6-3 with TRBJ2-7; D not resolved. In germline, CDR1 is MNHEY, CDR2 SVGEGT. CDR3 length equals 15 residues. V lost 5 bases to trimming and J lost 2 bases, with 16 bases between them. In DNA form, the CDR3 reads TGTGCCAGCAGTCCGGAACGTAAGGGAACCTACGAGCAGTACTTC. As protein: CASSPERKGTYEQYF.

V usage is TRBV28 and J usage is TRBJ2-1; tentatively, D is TRBD2 (5 bases). Trimming left V 7 bases short and J 0 bases short, with 16 bases between. This CDR3 comprises 16 residues. The germline gives CDR1 MDHEN, CDR2 SYDVKM. The DNA of the CDR3 is TGTGCCAGCAATTCGGCTAGCAGGAGCTCCTACAATGAGCAGTTCTTC. Residues: CASNSASRSSYNEQFF.

The chain employs TRBV7-8 and TRBJ2-2, with D perhaps matching TRBD1 (6 bases). The CDR3 length is 15 residues. Germline values: CDR1 SGHVS, CDR2 FQNEAQ. The ends were cut back, 4 bases at V and 7 bases at J, with 16 bases in the middle. This CDR3 reads CASSSSPGESGELFF. CDR3 in DNA: TGTGCCAGCAGCTCATCACCAGGGGAGAGCGGGGAGCTGTTTTTT.

In regard to this clonotype: It may be a read error: a sequence one base away is much more abundant. The gene calls are TRBV27 and TRBJ2-2; a weak D match, TRBD2 (6 bases). CDR1 and CDR2 (germline): MNHEY, SMNVEV (reference sequence). This CDR3 contains 14 residues. CDR3 nucleotide sequence: TGTGCCAGCAGTTTAGGGGGGTACACCGGGGAGCTGTGTTTT. This codes for CASSLGGYTGELCF.

This clonotype was seen a few times. This chain joins TRBV20-1 and TRBJ2-7; D is unclear. Trimming took 3 bases from V and 1 from J, leaving 10 bases between them. Germline V CDR1 and CDR2: DFQATT, SNEGSKA (reference sequence). The CDR3 has 13 residues. The CDR3 DNA reads TGCAGTGCTAGTTTTCACAGATCCTACGAGCAGTACTTC. This encodes CSASFHRSYEQYF.

This clonotype appeared a few times. This chain uses TRBV28 with TRBJ1-5; D remains unclear. Trimming took off 10 bases at V and 3 bases at J, with 16 bases between the two ends. The CDR3 is 14 amino acids. The germline V gene encodes CDR1 MDHEN and CDR2 SYDVKM. The CDR3 region is CATYSWQINQPQHF. The CDR3 DNA is TGTGCCACCTACTCGTGGCAGATCAATCAGCCCCAGCATTTT.

This clonotype is a singleton in its sample. A much more abundant neighbour one base away suggests this may be a read error. The chain couples TRBV10-3 to TRBJ2-2; D may correspond to TRBD1 or TRBD2 (5 bases each). The CDR3 contains 13 residues. Trimming pared 4 bases from V and 2 bases from J, leaving 5 bases between. CDR1 and CDR2 from the germline V gene are ENHRY and SYGVKD. The CDR3 sequence: CAISGDNTGELFF. Here the CDR3 DNA reads TGTGCCATCAGTGGGGACAACACCGGGGAGCTGTTTTTT.

The chain employs TRBV4-2 and TRBJ2-3; the D call may be TRBD1 or TRBD2 (7 bases each). There are 18 residues in the CDR3. Germline values: CDR1 LGHNA, CDR2 YNFKEQ. Trimming pared 1 base from V and 6 bases from J, leaving 23 bases between. The CDR3 sequence: CASSQGFKRGTGVDTQYF. As DNA, the CDR3 is TGTGCCAGCAGCCAAGGTTTTAAGCGGGGAACAGGGGTGGATACGCAGTATTTT.

The chain has TRBV7-9 and TRBJ2-5; 8 bases fit TRBD1. Germline values: CDR1 SEHNR, CDR2 FQNEAQ (reference sequence). V was clipped by 4 bases and J by 11 bases; unmatched bases: 9. CDR3 length equals 13 residues. CDR3 region: CASSWGQAVRQYF. CDR3 in DNA: TGTGCCAGCAGCTGGGGACAGGCGGTTAGGCAGTACTTC. Complete variable domain (other parts from reference TRBV7-9 and TRBJ2-5): DTGVSQNPRHKITKRGQNVTFRCDPISEHNRLYWYRQTLGQGPEFLTYFQNEAQLEKSRLLSDRFSAERPKGSFSTLEIQRTEQGDSAMYLCASSWGQAVRQYFGPGTRLLVL.